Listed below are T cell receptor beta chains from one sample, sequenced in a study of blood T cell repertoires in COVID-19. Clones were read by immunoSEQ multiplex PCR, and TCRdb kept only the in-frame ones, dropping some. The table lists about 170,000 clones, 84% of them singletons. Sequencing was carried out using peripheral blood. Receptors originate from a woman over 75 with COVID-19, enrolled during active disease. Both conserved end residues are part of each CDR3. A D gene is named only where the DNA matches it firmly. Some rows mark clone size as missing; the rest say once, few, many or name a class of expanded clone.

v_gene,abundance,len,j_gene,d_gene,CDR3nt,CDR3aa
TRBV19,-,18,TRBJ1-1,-,TGTGCCAGTGGGGATGGGGCATTATTTTGGGGGGAGAACACTGAAGCTTTCTTT,CASGDGALFWGENTEAFF
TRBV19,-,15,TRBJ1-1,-,TGTGCCAGTAGTATGGTAGCAGGGGAATACGCTGAAGCTTTCTTT,CASSMVAGEYAEAFF
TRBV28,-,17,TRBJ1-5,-,TGTGCCAGCAGTTTCCCAACGGGACACAAGAGCAATCAGCCCCAGCATTTT,CASSFPTGHKSNQPQHF
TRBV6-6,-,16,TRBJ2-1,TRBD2,TGTGCCAGCAGCCAACTAGCGCCTAGCTCCTACAATGAGCAGTTCTTC,CASSQLAPSSYNEQFF
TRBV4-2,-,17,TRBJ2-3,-,TGTGCCAGCAGCCAAAGGCTCAGGCCTGATAGCACAGATACGCAGTATTTT,CASSQRLRPDSTDTQYF
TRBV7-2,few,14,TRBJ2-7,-,TGTGCCAGCAGCTCGATGGGGGGGCCAATCGAGCAGTACTTC,CASSSMGGPIEQYF
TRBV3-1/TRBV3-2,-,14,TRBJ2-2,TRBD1,TGTGCCAGCAGCCGACAGGGGCACACCGGGGAGCTGTTTTTT,CASSRQGHTGELFF
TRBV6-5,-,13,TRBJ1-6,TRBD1,TGTGCCAGCAGGGGACAGTTGGATTCACCCCTCCACTTT,CASRGQLDSPLHF
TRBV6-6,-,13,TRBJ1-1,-,TGTGCCAGTCGGTCGGCACAGGGCACTGAAGCTTTCTTT,CASRSAQGTEAFF
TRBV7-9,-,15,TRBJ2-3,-,TGTGCCAGCAGCTTAATCGGGACTAGCACAGATACGCAGTATTTT,CASSLIGTSTDTQYF
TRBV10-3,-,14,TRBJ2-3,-,TGTGCCATCAAAAGGGGTTTTGGCACAGATACGCAGTATTTT,CAIKRGFGTDTQYF
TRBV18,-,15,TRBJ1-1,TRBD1,TGTGCCAGCTCACCACGAAACACAGGGGGCACTGAAGCTTTCTTT,CASSPRNTGGTEAFF
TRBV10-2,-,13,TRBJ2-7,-,TGCGCCAGCAGTGACGAGGGAACGAGGGAGCAGTACTTC,CASSDEGTREQYF
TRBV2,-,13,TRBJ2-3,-,TGTGCCAGCAGGGTTAGCGGCACAGATACGCAGTATTTT,CASRVSGTDTQYF
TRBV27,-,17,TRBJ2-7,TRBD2,TGTGCCAGCAGTTTTCACCCCGGGACTAGCGGGAGACACGAGCAGTACTTC,CASSFHPGTSGRHEQYF
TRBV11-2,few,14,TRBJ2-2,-,TGTGCCAGCAGCTACTTAACAGGCAGTGGGGAGCTGTTTTTT,CASSYLTGSGELFF
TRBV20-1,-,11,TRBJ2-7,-,TGCAGTGCTAGTCCAGTTTACGAGCAGTACTTC,CSASPVYEQYF
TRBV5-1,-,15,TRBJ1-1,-,TGCGCCAGCAGCGTAAGCTACAGGGATGACACTGAAGCTTTCTTT,CASSVSYRDDTEAFF
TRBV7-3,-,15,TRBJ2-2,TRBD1,TGTGCCAGCAGCCGCCAGGGGGCGAACACCGGGGAGCTGTTTTTT,CASSRQGANTGELFF
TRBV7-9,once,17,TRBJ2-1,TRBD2,TGTGCCAGCAGCTCCGCCCGGGGTAGCGGGACCGCCGATGAGCAGTTCTTC,CASSSARGSGTADEQFF
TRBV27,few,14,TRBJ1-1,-,TGTGCCAGCAGTTTTCTCTCGGGGTCCACTGAAGCTTTCTTT,CASSFLSGSTEAFF
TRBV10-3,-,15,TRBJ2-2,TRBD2,TGTGCCATCAGTGAGCTGGCGGGAGGGGCCGGGGAGCTGTTTTTT,CAISELAGGAGELFF
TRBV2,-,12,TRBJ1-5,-,TGTGCCAGTAGGGGTAGCAATCAGCCCCAGCATTTT,CASRGSNQPQHF
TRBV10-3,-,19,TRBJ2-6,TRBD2,TGTGCCATCCGGGGGATGACTAGCGGGATATCAACTGGGGCCAACGTCCTGACTTTC,CAIRGMTSGISTGANVLTF
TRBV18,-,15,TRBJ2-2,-,TGTGCCAGCTCACCGGGACTTCTCGTAACCGGGGAGCTGTTTTTT,CASSPGLLVTGELFF
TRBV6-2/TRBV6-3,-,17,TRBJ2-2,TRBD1,TGTGCCAGCAGTTACGATCACCGGACAGGGTGGACCGGGGAGCTGTTTTTT,CASSYDHRTGWTGELFF
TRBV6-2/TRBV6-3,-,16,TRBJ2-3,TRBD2,TGTGCCAGCAGTTCCTTCCTAGCGGGGGTCACAGATACGCAGTATTTT,CASSSFLAGVTDTQYF
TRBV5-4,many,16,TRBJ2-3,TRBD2,TGTGCCAGCAGCCCGGGAGGAAGAGCGGTCACAGATACGCAGTATTTT,CASSPGGRAVTDTQYF
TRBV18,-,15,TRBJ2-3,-,TGTGCCAGCTCATTAACCAAGGGGGACACAGATACGCAGTATTTT,CASSLTKGDTDTQYF
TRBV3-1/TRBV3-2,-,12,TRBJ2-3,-,TGTGCCACTCGGGGGAAGACAGATACGCAGTATTTT,CATRGKTDTQYF
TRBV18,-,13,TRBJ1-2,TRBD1,TGTGCCAGCTCCCAGGGACAGGTTGCGGGCTACACCTTC,CASSQGQVAGYTF
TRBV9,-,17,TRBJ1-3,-,TGTGCCAGCAGCAGGTACGGCGGAGCCATCTCTGGAAACACCATATATTTT,CASSRYGGAISGNTIYF
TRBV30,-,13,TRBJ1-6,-,TGTGCCTGGGACGGACAGAGCTTTACGCCCCTCCACTTT,CAWDGQSFTPLHF
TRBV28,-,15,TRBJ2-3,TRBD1,TGTGCCAGCAGTTTACCTGGGACAGGGGCTTATACGCAGTATTTT,CASSLPGTGAYTQYF
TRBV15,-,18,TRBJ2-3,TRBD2,TGTGCCACCAGCAGAGACCCTATGGGACTAGCGAGGGCAGATACGCAGTATTTT,CATSRDPMGLARADTQYF
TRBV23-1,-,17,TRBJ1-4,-,TGCGCCAGCAGTCAATCCCGCCGGAGCACACTTAATGAAAAACTGTTTTTT,CASSQSRRSTLNEKLFF